These 14 T cell receptor beta chains were sequenced from one sample in a study of cytomegalovirus exposure and HLA in healthy donors. Both 60 Vbeta primers and 13 Jbeta primers went into the PCR. Profiled with immunoSEQ multiplex PCR; TCRdb holds only in-frame clones, not every one. The sample shows 100,000 to 150,000 clones, roughly 83% of them seen only once. Sequencing used PBMCs. Source of these receptors: a man aged 18 to 35 in good health and CMV-seropositive.

To note about this clone: The identical CDR3 is also encoded by other nucleotide sequences in the sample. This sequence joins TRBV30 and TRBJ1-1, with D uncertain. The CDR3 has 12 residues. Trimming removed 2 bases at V and 1 base at J, with 5 bases between. Germline V gene lookup returns CDR1 GTSNPN and CDR2 SVGIG (reference sequence). Here the CDR3 reads CAWSRQNTEAFF. In DNA, the CDR3 is TGTGCCTGGAGTAGACAGAACACTGAAGCTTTCTTT.

DNA for the CDR3: TGTGCCAGCAGTCGAACCGGGACAGGGGGATCCGGTCAGTACTTC. This codes for CASSRTGTGGSGQYF. The chain couples TRBV27 to TRBJ2-7; 11 nucleotides line up with TRBD1. Germline V gene lookup returns CDR1 MNHEY and CDR2 SMNVEV (reference sequence). V was clipped by 5 bases and J by 10 bases; unmatched bases: 13. The CDR3 totals 15 residues.

This clone has a single count. The CDR3 coding sequence is TGTGCCAGCAGCGTCCCCCAGGGGGCAGATACGCAGTATTTT. Translation: CASSVPQGADTQYF. The rearrangement links TRBV9 to TRBJ2-3; TRBD1 matches at 7 bases. V was pared by 2 bases and J by 4 bases, with 4 bases of the junction left unmatched. Germline lookup yields CDR1 SGDLS and CDR2 YYNGEE. The CDR3 consists of 14 residues.

The chain links TRBV5-5 to TRBJ2-7; D is unresolved. The CDR3 has 16 residues. Trimming left V 3 bases short and J 1 base short, with 17 bases between. Looked up from germline, CDR1 is SGHKS and CDR2 is YYEKEE (reference sequence). CDR3 protein: CASSSSRWQSSYEQYF. The CDR3 bases are TGTGCCAGCAGCTCCTCCCGTTGGCAGTCTTCCTACGAGCAGTACTTC.

The chain has TRBV5-5 and TRBJ1-3; possibly TRBD1 for D (6 bases). CDR1 SGHKS and CDR2 YYEKEE come from the germline V gene (reference sequence). Trimming left V 2 bases short and J 0 bases short, with 15 bases between. The CDR3 is 17 amino acids. The CDR3 nucleotides read TGTGCCAGCAGCTTTCGTTTTCAGGGGAACTCTGGAAACACCATATATTTT. As protein: CASSFRFQGNSGNTIYF.

The chain employs TRBV6-5 and TRBJ2-5, with 7 bases matching TRBD1. Germline V gives CDR1 MNHEY, CDR2 SVGAGI. Unmatched junction bases numbered 2, after V lost 4 bases and J lost 3 bases. This CDR3 spans 13 amino acids. CDR3 in amino acids: CASSWDSKETQYF. The DNA of the CDR3 is TGTGCCAGCAGTTGGGACAGTAAAGAGACCCAGTACTTC.

V usage is TRBV19 and J usage is TRBJ1-1, with TRBD1 matching over 7 bases. There are 13 residues in the CDR3. V lost 5 bases and J lost 5; bases outside the gene matches: 5. Germline assignment: CDR1 LNHDA and CDR2 SQIVND (reference sequence). CDR3 loop: CASSLKTGTEAFF. CDR3 nucleotide sequence: TGTGCCAGTAGTCTTAAGACAGGGACTGAAGCTTTCTTT.

The rearrangement links TRBV18 to TRBJ1-3; D might be TRBD1 (5 bases). Germline V gene data show CDR1 as KGHSH and CDR2 as LQKENI. V shed 3 bases and J shed 0 bases, with 9 bases lying between them. The CDR3 has 15 residues. The CDR3 sequence is CASSPQGNSGNTIYF. As DNA, the CDR3 is TGTGCCAGCTCACCTCAGGGAAACTCTGGAAACACCATATATTTT.

The V call is TRBV29-1, the J call TRBJ1-1, with D hard to call. V lost 2 bases to trimming and J lost 8 bases, with 9 bases between them. Germline V gene lookup returns CDR1 SQVTM and CDR2 ANQGSEA. The CDR3 totals 11 residues. CDR3 sequence: CSVETAPEAFF. The CDR3 coding sequence is TGCAGCGTTGAAACAGCCCCAGAAGCTTTCTTT.

This clone was found a few times. This chain joins TRBV7-3 and TRBJ2-2; 11 nucleotides agree with TRBD1. CDR1 is SGHTA, CDR2 FQGTGA, per germline. Trimming removed 5 bases from V and 5 bases from J; junction bases left unmatched: 13. This CDR3 is built from 18 residues. CDR3 coding DNA: TGTGCCAGCAGCCCCTTTTCCGGGACAGGGGGTTTAACCGGGGAGCTGTTTTTT. Its protein is CASSPFSGTGGLTGELFF. The complete variable domain, with remaining parts taken from reference TRBV7-3 and TRBJ2-2, reads GAGVSQTPSNKVTEKGKYVELRCDPISGHTALYWYRQSLGQGPEFLIYFQGTGAADDSGLPNDRFFAVRPEGSVSTLKIQRTERGDSAVYLCASSPFSGTGGLTGELFFGEGSRLTVL.

This sequence joins TRBV6-5 and TRBJ2-1; D is perhaps TRBD2 (5 bases). The CDR3 runs to 14 residues. Trimming cost V 4 bases and J 3 bases, with 10 bases left between them. CDR1 is MNHEY and CDR2 is SVGAGI in the germline V gene. CDR3 residues: CASSLESGYNEQFF. CDR3 bases: TGTGCCAGCAGTTTAGAAAGCGGCTACAATGAGCAGTTCTTC.

This clone was found a few times. This sequence joins TRBV4-1 and TRBJ2-1; TRBD1 matches at 7 bases. The junction had 9 bases not matched to a gene; V was cut back by 0 bases and J by 7 bases. This CDR3 region has 16 residues. Germline V lookup: CDR1 MGHRA, CDR2 YSYEKL. Here the CDR3 reads CASSQDGQGVLNEQFF. The CDR3 DNA reads TGCGCCAGCAGCCAAGATGGGCAGGGGGTTTTGAATGAGCAGTTCTTC.

V and J are TRBV18 and TRBJ1-2, with D perhaps TRBD1 (5 bases). The CDR3 extends over 14 amino acids. Between the trimmed V and J ends, which lost 3 bases and 6 bases, there was a span of 14 bases. From germline, CDR1 is KGHSH and CDR2 LQKENI. The DNA of the CDR3 is TGTGCCAGCTCACCTAATAGGGGAAGTGATGGCTACACCTTC. Translated: CASSPNRGSDGYTF.

V is TRBV6-5 and J is TRBJ2-5; 10 nucleotides agree with TRBD1. In germline, CDR1 is MNHEY, CDR2 SVGAGI. The CDR3 is made up of 15 amino acids. The J segment lost 5 bases and the V segment lost 7 bases, leaving 10 bases of the junction unmatched. DNA of the CDR3: TGTGCCAGCAACAAAGGGACAGGGGTTCATGAGACCCAGTACTTC. This codes for CASNKGTGVHETQYF.